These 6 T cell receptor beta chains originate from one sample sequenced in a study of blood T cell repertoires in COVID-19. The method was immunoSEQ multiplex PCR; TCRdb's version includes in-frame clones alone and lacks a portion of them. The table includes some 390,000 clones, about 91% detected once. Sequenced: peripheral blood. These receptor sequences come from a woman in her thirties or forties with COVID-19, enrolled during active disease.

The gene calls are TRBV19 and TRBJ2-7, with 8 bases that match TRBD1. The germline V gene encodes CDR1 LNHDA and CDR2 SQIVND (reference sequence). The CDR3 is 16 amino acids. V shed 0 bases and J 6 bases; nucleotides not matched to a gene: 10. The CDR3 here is CASSIDLRRTGSEQYF. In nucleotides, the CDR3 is TGTGCCAGTAGTATAGATCTCCGTAGGACAGGGAGCGAGCAGTACTTC.

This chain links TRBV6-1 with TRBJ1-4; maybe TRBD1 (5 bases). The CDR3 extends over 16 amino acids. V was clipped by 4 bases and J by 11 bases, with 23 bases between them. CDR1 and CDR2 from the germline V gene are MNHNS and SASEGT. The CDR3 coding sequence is TGTGCCAGCAGTGGAACTGGGGGGGTGACTGGGTTGAAACTGTTTTTT. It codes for CASSGTGGVTGLKLFF.

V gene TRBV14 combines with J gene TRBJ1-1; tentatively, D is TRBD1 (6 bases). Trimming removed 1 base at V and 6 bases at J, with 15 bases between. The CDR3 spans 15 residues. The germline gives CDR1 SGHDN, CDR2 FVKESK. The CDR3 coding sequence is TGTGCCAGCAGCCAAGGTACAGGGAGTCTCGCTGAAGCTTTCTTT. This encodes CASSQGTGSLAEAFF.

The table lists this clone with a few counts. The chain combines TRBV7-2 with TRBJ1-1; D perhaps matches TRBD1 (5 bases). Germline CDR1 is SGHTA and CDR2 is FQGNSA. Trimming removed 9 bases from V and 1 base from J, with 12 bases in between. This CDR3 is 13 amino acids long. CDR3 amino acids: CASLQVTNTEAFF. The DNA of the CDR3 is TGTGCCAGTCTACAGGTGACGAACACTGAAGCTTTCTTT.

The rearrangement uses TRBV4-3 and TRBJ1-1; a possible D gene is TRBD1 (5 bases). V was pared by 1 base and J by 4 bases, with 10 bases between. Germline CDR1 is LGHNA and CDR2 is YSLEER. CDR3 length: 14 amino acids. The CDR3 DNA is TGCGCCAGCAGCCAAGCAATGACAGCCACTGAAGCTTTCTTT. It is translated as CASSQAMTATEAFF.

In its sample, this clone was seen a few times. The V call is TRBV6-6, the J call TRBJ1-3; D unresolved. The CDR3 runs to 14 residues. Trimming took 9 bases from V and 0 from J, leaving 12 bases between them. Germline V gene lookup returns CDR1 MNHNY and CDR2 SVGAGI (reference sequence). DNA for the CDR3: TGTGCCAGTGAGCTAACTCCCTCTGGAAACACCATATATTTT. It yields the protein CASELTPSGNTIYF.